This T cell receptor (beta chain) is drawn from a study of CD8 T cells in ankylosing spondylitis. Each CDR3 protein is one row after TCRdb ran MiXCR on the 5' RACE reads. The sample holds roughly 68,000 distinct CDR3 sequences, more than 5.5% seen once. Germline V gene lookup returns CDR1 SGHTA and CDR2 FQGNSA. The V and J ends lost 0 bases and 7 bases respectively, with 9 bases between them. The CDR3 spans 13 residues. This clonotype was observed at least ten times. Source material: synovial fluid, either unsorted or a sorted T cell fraction (not recorded which). The source of this sequence is a male donor with ankylosing spondylitis. The V call is TRBV7-2, the J call TRBJ1-2, with no clear D. CDR3 nucleotides: TGTGCCAGCAGCTTAGCGGAAGGGTTTGGCTACACCTTC. Residues: CASSLAEGFGYTF.